This is a list of T cell receptor beta chains from one sample in a study of T-cell reconstitution after alpha-beta-depleted transplantation in children. Each CDR3 protein is one row after TCRdb ran MiXCR on the PCR reads. This table holds some 240,000 distinct CDR3 sequences, approximately 9.9% found once. Here the sequenced sample was PBMCs from the stem cell graft donor, taken from the stem cell graft. Receptor source: a human donor who donated a stem cell graft to a child with SCID. Each CDR3 is given with its conserved first and last residue.

J: TRBJ1-1; V: TRBV5-6; CDR3: CASSLVFGMGAEAFF
J: TRBJ2-7; V: TRBV3-1; CDR3: CASSPWDRSYEQYF
J: TRBJ2-3; V: TRBV20-1; CDR3: CSAVGPPGDTQYF
J: TRBJ1-5; V: TRBV15; CDR3: CATSRDKAGGQPQHF
J: TRBJ1-1; V: TRBV27; CDR3: CASSRTGSDTGAFF
J: TRBJ2-1; V: TRBV6-2/TRBV6-3; CDR3: CASSYAAVSYNEQFF
J: TRBJ2-1; V: TRBV7-2; CDR3: CASSSLGIAVYNEQFF
J: TRBJ1-2; V: TRBV7-8; CDR3: CASSSRDRGGGYTF
J: TRBJ2-7; V: TRBV20-1; CDR3: CSAPGQGAYEQYF
J: TRBJ1-2; V: TRBV4-1; CDR3: CASSLVSSVNYGYTF
J: TRBJ1-4; V: TRBV12-3/TRBV12-4; CDR3: CASSRGGTDEKLFF
J: TRBJ1-1; V: TRBV5-1; CDR3: CASSLGGAMNTEAFF
J: TRBJ2-1; V: TRBV7-3; CDR3: CASSSPGGTSTSKQFF